Sequencing of this T cell receptor beta chain was carried out in a study of beta chain features in type 1 diabetes (dated by TCRdb to the late 2010s). Some background on the complete study: Patients and healthy donors did not differ in mean age, gender distribution, total cell number or subset yield. A total of roughly 100,000,000 sorted cells were examined across all samples, and the number of cells per subset was strongly correlated with RNA yield. In the study, TCRB repertoires of sorted circulating CD4+ T cell subsets from recently diagnosed type 1 diabetes patients were compared with those of matched healthy donors. Regulatory and stem cell-like memory subsets were isolated from only 8 patients and roughly eight healthy donors, whereas naive and central memory subsets came from all 28 donors.

What the work shows at the level of the full study, not this receptor alone: Patients with type 1 diabetes made fewer insertions and deleted more nucleotides at VDJ recombination sites, implying thymic rearrangement abnormalities. Because cDNA was sequenced instead of genomic DNA, highly expressing activated cells could be over-represented, though the groups showed no difference in activation or CD3 levels. Naive, central memory and regulatory TCRB repertoires appeared more similar among patients than among healthy donors. Because small numbers of individuals were included in the HLA sub-analyses, any influence of HLA type on TCRB rearrangement was left unresolved. Shorter templates might be favored by PCR, yet because patient and control samples were amplified and corrected together, any such skew would affect both groups equally. A moderate but significant shortening of TCRB CDR3 length was observed in type 1 diabetes patients in all four CD4+ subsets.

The junction shows trimming of 6 bases on V and 3 bases on J, and the gene matches do not reach 11 bases of it. The CDR3 goes from the cysteine to the phenylalanine over 15 residues. The kept DNA is CDR3 alone, 45 bases in frame from the first base. The germline V gene yields MNHNS for CDR1 and SASEGT for CDR2. The entire isolated RNA was reverse transcribed using the High Capacity cDNA Reverse Transcription Kit, and thus expressed TCRB transcripts were sequenced. Deep immunoSEQ sequencing was applied to naive, central memory and regulatory T cell samples, giving an average of around 4 million total reads per sample. Sorted cells were lysed in RLT buffer and RNA was extracted with DNase-treated RNeasy Micro or Mini kits, depending on cell number. Each cell subset was processed separately to prevent cross-contamination, with patient and healthy donor samples processed together. The immunoSEQ multiplex PCR was used to amplify TCRB sequences from cDNA, generating 87-bp fragments that spanned the CDR3 region. Sequencing of the amplicons was performed on the Illumina HiSeq platform. The original pipeline was this. PCR bias was computationally corrected using synthetic template baselines, reads within Hamming distance 2 were collapsed, and singletons that could not be merged were discarded. By aligning reads against IMGT, V, D and J genes, CDR3 length, and insertions or deletions at six rearrangement sites were assigned. Within each subset, clonotype counts were normalized to the number of sorted cells before true diversity and Gini coefficients were calculated with the tcR R package. The overlap coefficient, calculated on TCRB nucleotide sequences, was used to measure repertoire sharing. As a proxy for the pre-selection repertoire, out-of-frame TCRB sequences from naive cells were analyzed. TCRdb carries this immuneACCESS record with in-frame sequences only. Its versions omit some clonotypes, under half of them owing to an unresolved V gene in the studies checked, with the rest unexplained. V, J and clone size are those of that table, while D and trimming were read from the DNA. This sample holds under 250,000 clones; roughly 14% were observed only once. The top ten clonotypes cover about 0.03% of the sample.

A single peripheral blood draw of around 0.11 L on average was collected from each donor into heparinised tubes. A BD FACSAria II and a panel including CD45RO, CCR7, CD25, CD127, CD95 and CD27 were used to sort naive, central memory, regulatory and stem cell-like memory CD4+ T cells. All sorted populations exceeded 95% purity. PBMCs were isolated immediately by Lymphoprep density gradient centrifugation and stained directly without culture. So that batch effects would be minimized, each experiment stained and sorted samples in pairs, pairing one healthy donor with one patient. This clone was detected a few times. It lacks a known antigen. It has no much larger one-base neighbor in the sample; base qualities were not kept.

The chain is assembled from TRBV6-1 and TRBJ2-7; 7 junctional bases match TRBD2. The receptor comes from a woman in her thirties or forties in good health. What was sequenced was naive CD4+ T cells from blood. This sample's cell subset or site label indicates: true naive CD4+ T cells. The DNA is TGTGCCAGCAGCCCCAAGAGCGGGGTCGGCTACGAGCAGTACTTC. Its translation is CASSPKSGVGYEQYF.